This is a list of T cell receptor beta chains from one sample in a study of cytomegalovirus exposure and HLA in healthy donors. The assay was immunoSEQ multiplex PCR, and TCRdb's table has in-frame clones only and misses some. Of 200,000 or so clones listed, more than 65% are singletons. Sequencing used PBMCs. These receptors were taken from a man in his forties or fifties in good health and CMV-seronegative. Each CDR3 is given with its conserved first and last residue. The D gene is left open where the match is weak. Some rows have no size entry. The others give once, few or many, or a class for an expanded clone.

CASSDVELYQETQYF	TGTGCCAGCAGTGACGTCGAGCTGTACCAAGAGACCCAGTACTTC	-	TRBV2	TRBJ2-5	15	few
CASSLRTGGDTQYF	TGTGCCAGCAGCTTGCGGACAGGTGGAGATACGCAGTATTTT	TRBD1	TRBV11-2	TRBJ2-3	14	-
CASSLQRGTDTQYF	TGTGCCAGCAGTTTACAGCGGGGCACAGATACGCAGTATTTT	-	TRBV27	TRBJ2-3	14	-
CASSSRTGGRNEQFF	TGTGCCAGCAGCTCCAGGACAGGGGGAAGGAATGAGCAGTTCTTC	TRBD1	TRBV7-3	TRBJ2-1	15	-
CASTFKGGSNETQYF	TGTGCCAGCACCTTCAAAGGAGGTAGCAACGAGACCCAGTACTTC	-	TRBV21-1	TRBJ2-5	15	-
CASSVCRINQPQHF	TGTGCCAGCAGCGTTTGCAGGATCAATCAGCCCCAGCATTTT	-	TRBV9	TRBJ1-5	14	-
CASSSLSGPYEQYF	TGTGCCAGCAGTTCCTTGTCAGGGCCCTACGAGCAGTACTTC	-	TRBV27	TRBJ2-7	14	-
CASSLGQLLAKNIQYF	TGCGCCAGCAGCTTGGGACAACTTCTAGCCAAAAACATTCAGTACTTC	-	TRBV5-1	TRBJ2-4	16	-
CASSTGLAGGRWETQYF	TGTGCCAGCAGCACCGGACTAGCGGGAGGAAGGTGGGAGACCCAGTACTTC	TRBD2	TRBV7-9	TRBJ2-5	17	-
CASSVRRDRSYNEQFF	TGTGCCAGCAGCGTACGTAGGGACAGATCCTACAATGAGCAGTTCTTC	TRBD1	TRBV9	TRBJ2-1	16	once
CASNPGGTEAFF	TGTGCCAGCAACCCGGGGGGGACTGAAGCTTTCTTT	-	TRBV6-6	TRBJ1-1	12	many
CASSSGTSGGSSYEQYF	TGTGCCAGCAGTTCTGGGACTAGCGGGGGGAGCTCCTACGAGCAGTACTTC	TRBD2	TRBV28	TRBJ2-7	17	-
CSVDRGSYNEQFF	TGCAGCGTGGACAGGGGGTCCTACAATGAGCAGTTCTTC	TRBD1	TRBV29-1	TRBJ2-1	13	-
CASRIRAPGEKGNIQYF	TGTGCCAGCAGGATCCGGGCCCCGGGGGAAAAGGGCAACATTCAGTACTTC	-	TRBV28	TRBJ2-4	17	-
CASSSQGGHGYTF	TGTGCCAGCAGCTCCCAAGGGGGTCACGGCTACACCTTC	-	TRBV7-9	TRBJ1-2	13	-
CASSPGVNQPQHF	TGTGCCAGCAGCCCCGGGGTAAATCAGCCCCAGCATTTT	-	TRBV11-2	TRBJ1-5	13	-
CASSQTGLANYGYTF	TGTGCCAGCAGCCAAACAGGGTTAGCTAACTATGGCTACACCTTC	-	TRBV4-2	TRBJ1-2	15	-
CASSQQGRETQYF	TGTGCCAGCAGCCAACAGGGAAGGGAGACCCAGTACTTC	-	TRBV4-2	TRBJ2-5	13	once
CASRVENSPLHF	TGTGCCAGCAGGGTAGAGAATTCACCCCTCCACTTT	-	TRBV27	TRBJ1-6	12	-
CASSTSRGSNTGELFF	TGTGCTAGCAGCACCTCGAGGGGGTCGAACACCGGGGAGCTGTTTTTT	-	TRBV7-7	TRBJ2-2	16	-
CASSQEWTGREKLFF	TGCGCCAGCAGCCAAGAATGGACAGGTAGAGAAAAACTGTTTTTT	TRBD1	TRBV4-1	TRBJ1-4	15	once
CASSLLWYEQYF	TGTGCCAGCAGCCTCCTTTGGTACGAGCAGTACTTC	-	TRBV14	TRBJ2-7	12	-
CASRGSPYEQYF	TGTGCCAGCAGGGGTAGCCCCTACGAGCAGTACTTC	-	TRBV6-5	TRBJ2-7	12	-
CASSPGLAGYNEQFF	TGTGCCAGCAGCCCCGGACTAGCGGGGTACAATGAGCAGTTCTTC	TRBD2	TRBV7-7	TRBJ2-1	15	-
CASSVGQGAGETQYF	TGTGCCAGCAGCGTAGGACAGGGGGCAGGAGAGACCCAGTACTTC	TRBD1	TRBV9	TRBJ2-5	15	few